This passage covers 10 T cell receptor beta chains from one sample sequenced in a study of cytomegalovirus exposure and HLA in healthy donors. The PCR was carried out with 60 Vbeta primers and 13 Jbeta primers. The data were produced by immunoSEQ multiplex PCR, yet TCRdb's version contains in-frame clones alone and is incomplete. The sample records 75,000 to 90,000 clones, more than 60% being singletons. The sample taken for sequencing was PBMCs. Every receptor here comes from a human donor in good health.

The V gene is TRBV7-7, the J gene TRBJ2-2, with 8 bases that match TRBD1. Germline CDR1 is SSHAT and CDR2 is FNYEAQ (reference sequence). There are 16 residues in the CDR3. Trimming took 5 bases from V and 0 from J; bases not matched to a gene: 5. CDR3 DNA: TGTGCCAGCAGCGCCCAGGGGGCAGCGAACACCGGGGAGCTGTTTTTT. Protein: CASSAQGAANTGELFF.

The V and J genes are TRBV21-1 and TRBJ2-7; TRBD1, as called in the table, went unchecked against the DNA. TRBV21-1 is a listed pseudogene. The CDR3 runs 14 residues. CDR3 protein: CASSKGTGGYEQYF. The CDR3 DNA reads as TGTGCCAGCAGCAAAGGGACAGGGGGCTACGAGCAGTACTTC.

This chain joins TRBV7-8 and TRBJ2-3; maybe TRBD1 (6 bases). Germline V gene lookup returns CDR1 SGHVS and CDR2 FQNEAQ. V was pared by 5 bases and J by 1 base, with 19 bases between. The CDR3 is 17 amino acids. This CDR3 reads CASSLPRTVSGTDTQYF. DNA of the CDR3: TGTGCCAGCAGCCTCCCCCGGACAGTTTCGGGCACAGATACGCAGTATTTT.

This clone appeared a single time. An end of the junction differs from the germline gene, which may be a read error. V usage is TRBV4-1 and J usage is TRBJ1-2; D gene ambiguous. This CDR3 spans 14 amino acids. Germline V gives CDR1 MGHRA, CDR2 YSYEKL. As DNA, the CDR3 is TGCGCCAGCACCCAAGGCCCCGGGGACTATGGCTACACCTTC. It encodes CASTQGPGDYGYTF.

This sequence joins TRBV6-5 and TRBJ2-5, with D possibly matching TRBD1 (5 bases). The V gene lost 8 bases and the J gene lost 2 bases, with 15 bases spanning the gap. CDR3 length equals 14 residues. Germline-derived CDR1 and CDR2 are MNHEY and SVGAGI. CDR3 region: CASALRGGQETQYF. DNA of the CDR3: TGTGCCAGCGCCCTTAGGGGCGGACAAGAGACCCAGTACTTC.

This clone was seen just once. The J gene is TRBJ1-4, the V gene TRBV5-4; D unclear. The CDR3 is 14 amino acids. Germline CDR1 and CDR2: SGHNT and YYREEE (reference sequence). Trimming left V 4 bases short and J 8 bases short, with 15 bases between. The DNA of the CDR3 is TGTGCCAGCAGCGCCGGGAGGGTCGGGGAAAAACTGTTTTTT. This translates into CASSAGRVGEKLFF.

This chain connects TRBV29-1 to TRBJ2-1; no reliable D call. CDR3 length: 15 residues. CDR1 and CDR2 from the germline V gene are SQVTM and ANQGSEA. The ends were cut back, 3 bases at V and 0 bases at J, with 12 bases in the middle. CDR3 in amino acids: CSVDYSRISYNEQFF. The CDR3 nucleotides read TGCAGCGTTGATTACTCCAGGATCTCCTACAATGAGCAGTTCTTC.

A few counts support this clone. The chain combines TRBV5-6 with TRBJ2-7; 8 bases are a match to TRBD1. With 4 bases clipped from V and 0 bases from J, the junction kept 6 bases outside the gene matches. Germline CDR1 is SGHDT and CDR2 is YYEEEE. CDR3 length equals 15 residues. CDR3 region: CASSRYTGGSYEQYF. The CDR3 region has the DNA TGTGCCAGCAGCCGCTACACAGGGGGCTCCTACGAGCAGTACTTC.

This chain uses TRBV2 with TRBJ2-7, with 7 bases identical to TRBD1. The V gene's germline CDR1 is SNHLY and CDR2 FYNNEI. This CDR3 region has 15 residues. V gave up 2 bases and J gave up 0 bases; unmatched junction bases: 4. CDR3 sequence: CASSESTGVSYEQYF. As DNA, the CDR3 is TGTGCCAGCAGTGAAAGCACAGGGGTCTCCTACGAGCAGTACTTC. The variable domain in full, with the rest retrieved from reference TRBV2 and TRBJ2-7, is EPEVTQTPSHQVTQMGQEVILRCVPISNHLYFYWYRQILGQKVEFLVSFYNNEISEKSEIFDDQFSVERPDGSNFTLKIRSTKLEDSAMYFCASSESTGVSYEQYFGPGTRLTVT.

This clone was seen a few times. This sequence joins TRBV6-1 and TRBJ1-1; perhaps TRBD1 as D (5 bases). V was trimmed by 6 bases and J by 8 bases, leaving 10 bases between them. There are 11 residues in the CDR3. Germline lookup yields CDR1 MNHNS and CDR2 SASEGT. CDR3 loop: CASSGNREAFF. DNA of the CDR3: TGTGCCAGCAGCGGCAACAGGGAAGCTTTCTTT.